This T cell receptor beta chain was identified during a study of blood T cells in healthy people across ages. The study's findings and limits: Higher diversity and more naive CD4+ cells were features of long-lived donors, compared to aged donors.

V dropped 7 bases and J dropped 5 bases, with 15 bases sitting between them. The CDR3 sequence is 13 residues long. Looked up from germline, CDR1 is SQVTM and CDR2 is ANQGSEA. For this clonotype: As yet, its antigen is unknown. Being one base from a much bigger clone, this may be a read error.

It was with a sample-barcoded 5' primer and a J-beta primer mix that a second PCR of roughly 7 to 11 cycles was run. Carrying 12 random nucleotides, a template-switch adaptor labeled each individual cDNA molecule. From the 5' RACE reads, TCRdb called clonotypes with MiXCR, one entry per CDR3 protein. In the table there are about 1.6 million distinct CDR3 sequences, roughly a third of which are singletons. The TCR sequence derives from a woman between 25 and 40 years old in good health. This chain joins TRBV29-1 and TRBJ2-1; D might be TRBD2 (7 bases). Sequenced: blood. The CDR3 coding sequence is TGCAGCGCGAGGGGGGGCGCCCACAATGAGCAGTTCTTC. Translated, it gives CSARGGAHNEQFF.